The 8 T cell receptor beta chains below were found in one sample sequenced in a study of blood T cells in healthy people across ages (dated by TCRdb to the mid-2010s). Receptor amplification or capture employed 5' RACE. This sample was sequenced with an Illumina HiSeq 2500. A second PCR of about 6 to 11 cycles was run with a J-beta primer mix and a sample-barcoded 5' primer. The public reads were quality trimmed at Q25 with fastp and then assembled into clones with MiXCR by TCRdb, keeping productive beta chains. Entries are consolidated by CDR3 protein sequence, retaining the most common genes and DNA. The table for this sample lists 800,000 to 950,000 distinct CDR3 sequences; around 29% of them were counted only once. The top ten constitute about a tenth of the sample. The sample was also linked to a second study, of T cells of mothers and their children.

Sequences were obtained from blood. Every receptor here comes from a woman aged 40 to 50 in good health.

In its sample, this clonotype was seen many times. This rearrangement joins TRBV4-1 to TRBJ2-7; D remains unclear. CDR1 and CDR2 (germline): MGHRA, YSYEKL. The CDR3 runs 13 residues. Trimming took 1 base from V and 0 from J, leaving 4 bases between them. DNA for the CDR3: TGCGCCAGCAGCCAAGGTACCTCCTACGAGCAGTACTTC. Its protein product is CASSQGTSYEQYF.

This clonotype was seen a handful of times. V is TRBV29-1 and J is TRBJ1-2; the match to TRBD1 covers 7 bases. The CDR3 consists of 12 residues. After removal of 5 bases from V and 6 bases from J, the junction contained 6 bases not matched to a gene. Germline values: CDR1 SQVTM, CDR2 ANQGSEA. This CDR3 is CSVSTGVDGYTF. CDR3 DNA sequence: TGCAGCGTTTCCACAGGGGTGGATGGCTACACCTTC.

This clonotype showed up many times. The rearrangement uses TRBV4-3 and TRBJ2-7; TRBD1 aligns across 7 bases. Trimming removed 1 base from V and 5 bases from J; junction bases left unmatched: 5. Germline CDR1 reads LGHNA; CDR2 reads YSLEER. The CDR3 is 14 residues long. CDR3 sequence (DNA): TGCGCCAGCAGCCAAGTTAAGGGGGCCGACGAGCAGTACTTC. Translation gives CASSQVKGADEQYF.

This sequence joins TRBV5-1 and TRBJ2-1; D ambiguous. Deletions cut 5 bases from V and 6 bases from J, with 12 bases between. The CDR3 consists of 13 residues. The germline gives CDR1 SGHRS, CDR2 YFSETQ. CDR3 nucleotide sequence: TGCGCCAGCAGTGGGCCATACCCCAATGAGCAGTTCTTC. This encodes CASSGPYPNEQFF.

J is TRBJ1-1 and V is TRBV4-3; tentatively, D is TRBD1 (5 bases). Between the trimmed V and J ends, which lost 8 bases and 11 bases, there was a span of 15 bases. The CDR3 spans 11 residues. Germline V gene data show CDR1 as LGHNA and CDR2 as YSLEER. The CDR3 sequence: CASGLGRVAFF. The CDR3 DNA reads as TGCGCCAGCGGCCTGGGCAGGGTTGCTTTCTTT.

The chain joins TRBV14 to TRBJ2-5, with D possibly TRBD2 on 5 matching bases. CDR3 length: 14 residues. CDR1 and CDR2 from the germline V gene are SGHDN and FVKESK. The V and J ends lost 6 bases and 5 bases respectively, with 16 bases between them. This CDR3 is CASRPYGVRETQYF. CDR3 nucleotide sequence: TGTGCCAGCAGGCCCTACGGGGTCCGGGAGACCCAGTACTTC. The full variable domain, rest sourced from reference TRBV14 and TRBJ2-5, is EAGVTQFPSHSVIEKGQTVTLRCDPISGHDNLYWYRRVMGKEIKFLLHFVKESKQDESGMPNNRFLAERTGGTYSTLKVQPAELEDSGVYFCASRPYGVRETQYFGPGTRLLVL.

Turning to this clonotype: This sequence may be a read error, since a much larger clone differs from it by one base. The J gene is TRBJ2-5, the V gene TRBV5-6, with a weak D call TRBD1 (5 bases). Looked up from germline, CDR1 is SGHDT and CDR2 is YYEEEE. The V gene lost 1 base and the J gene lost 5 bases, with 12 bases spanning the gap. CDR3 length: 14 amino acids. CDR3 DNA sequence: TGTGCCAGCAGCTTGAATCAGGGATGGGAGACCCAGTACTTC. Translating gives CASSLNQGWETQYF.

The rearrangement uses TRBV27 and TRBJ2-7; 8 bases are shared with TRBD1. The germline V gene has CDR1 MNHEY and CDR2 SMNVEV (reference sequence). The CDR3 length is 14 residues. V trimming: 6 bases; J trimming: 5 bases; junction bases outside the gene matches: 9. CDR3 loop: CASSSGQAINEQYF. Written as DNA, the CDR3 is TGTGCCAGCAGCTCGGGACAGGCTATCAACGAGCAGTACTTC.